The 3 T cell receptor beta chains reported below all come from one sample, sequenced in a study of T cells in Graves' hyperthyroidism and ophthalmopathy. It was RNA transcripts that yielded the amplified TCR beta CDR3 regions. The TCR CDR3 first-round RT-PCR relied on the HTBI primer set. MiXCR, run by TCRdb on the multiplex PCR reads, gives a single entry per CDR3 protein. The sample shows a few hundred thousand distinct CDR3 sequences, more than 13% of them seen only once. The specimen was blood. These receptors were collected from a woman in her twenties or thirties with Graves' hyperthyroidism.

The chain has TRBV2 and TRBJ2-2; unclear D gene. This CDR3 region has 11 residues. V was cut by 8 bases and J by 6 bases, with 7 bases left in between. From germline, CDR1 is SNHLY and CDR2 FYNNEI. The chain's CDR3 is CASRLAGELFF. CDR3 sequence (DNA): TGTGCCAGCCGACTGGCCGGGGAGCTGTTTTTT.

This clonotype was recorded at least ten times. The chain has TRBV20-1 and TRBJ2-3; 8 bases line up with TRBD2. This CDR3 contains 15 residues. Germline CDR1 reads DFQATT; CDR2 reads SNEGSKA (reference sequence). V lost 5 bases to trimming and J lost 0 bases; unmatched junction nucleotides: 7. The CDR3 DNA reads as TGCAGTGCTTCCGGCCCGGGAGGGAGCACAGATACGCAGTATTTT. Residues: CSASGPGGSTDTQYF.

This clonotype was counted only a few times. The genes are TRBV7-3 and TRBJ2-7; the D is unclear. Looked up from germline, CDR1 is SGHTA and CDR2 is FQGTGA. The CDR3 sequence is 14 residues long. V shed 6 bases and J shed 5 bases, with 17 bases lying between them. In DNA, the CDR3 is TGTGCCAGCAGTTCAGCTACTAATGGCCACGAGCAGTACTTC. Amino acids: CASSSATNGHEQYF.